A single sample is the source of the 5 T cell receptor beta chains below, sequenced in a study of blood T cells in healthy people across ages. The second PCR ran roughly 6 to 11 cycles with a sample-barcoded 5' primer and J-beta primers. MiXCR was run by TCRdb on the 5' RACE reads, yielding one entry per CDR3 protein. The sample includes some 1,500,000 distinct CDR3 sequences, 42% of them seen just once. The sample comprised blood. The receptor source for this set is a young woman in good health.

The CDR3, as DNA: TGTGCCAGCAGTCCGACACTAAGCAATCAGCCCCAGCATTTT. It codes for CASSPTLSNQPQHF. The chain combines TRBV12-3 or TRBV12-4 with TRBJ1-5; no reliable D call. CDR3 length: 14 amino acids. Trimming took off 5 bases at V and 1 base at J, with 9 bases between the two ends.

V usage is TRBV20-1 and J usage is TRBJ2-5; TRBD2 is a possible D gene (6 bases). Germline CDR1 is DFQATT and CDR2 is SNEGSKA (reference sequence). The CDR3 has 15 amino acids. V lost 5 bases and J lost 11, with 27 bases in between. The CDR3, as DNA: TGCAGTGCTGAGTTAGGCGGAGGGGAAACAAATGAGCAGTACTTC. Amino acid sequence: CSAELGGGETNEQYF.

This clonotype was detected only a few times. The chain is built from TRBV6-5 and TRBJ2-4, with 7 bases that match TRBD1. This CDR3 has 13 amino acids. With 2 bases clipped from V and 9 bases from J, the junction kept 4 bases outside the gene matches. Germline V gene lookup returns CDR1 MNHEY and CDR2 SVGAGI. The DNA for the CDR3 is TGTGCCAGCAGTTACCAGGGGGACGCCATTCAGTACTTC. It specifies CASSYQGDAIQYF.

This chain joins TRBV7-9 and TRBJ1-2; D unclear. This CDR3 is 16 amino acids long. V was shortened by 5 bases and J by 3 bases, with 19 bases between the two germline ends. CDR1 SEHNR and CDR2 FQNEAQ come from the germline V gene (reference sequence). The CDR3 nucleotides read TGTGCCAGCAGCACCCGTCCTTCAAGAAAAGACTATGGCTACACCTTC. Translating it yields CASSTRPSRKDYGYTF.

Many counts were recorded for this clonotype. The rearrangement joins TRBV12-3 or TRBV12-4 to TRBJ2-1; 7 nucleotides match TRBD2. The junction had 18 bases not matched to a gene; V was cut back by 7 bases and J by 15 bases. The CDR3 spans 14 residues. The CDR3, as DNA: TGTGCCAGCACCTTAGAGACTAGCCAGCCTCAACTGTTCTTC. Protein product: CASTLETSQPQLFF.